The rows below give T cell receptor beta chains drawn from one sample of a study of blood T cell repertoires in COVID-19. Only in-frame clones appear in the TCRdb table, and some are missing; sequencing was by immunoSEQ multiplex PCR. The sample lists about 190,000 clones, 88% occurring once. The sample was peripheral blood. The receptors stem from a human donor in a cohort sampled during active COVID-19. The CDR3 runs from the conserved cysteine through the conserved F or W. A D gene is named only where the DNA matches it firmly. Only some rows state a clone size, as once, few, many or a class for expanded clones.

d_call j_call clone_size v_call cdr3_aa cdr3_nt
NA TRBJ1-3 few TRBV28 CASSFSGGSGNTIYF TGTGCCAGCAGTTTCAGCGGAGGCTCTGGAAACACCATATATTTT
NA TRBJ1-5 NA TRBV24-1 CATSDLDSLCHQPQHF TGTGCCACCAGTGATTTAGACAGTCTCTGTCATCAGCCCCAGCATTTT
TRBD2 TRBJ2-7 NA TRBV6-6 CAIGGGPSYF TGTGCCATTGGGGGGGGTCCCTCGTACTTC
TRBD1 TRBJ1-6 NA TRBV11-2 CASSLASGGSPLHF TGTGCCAGCAGCTTAGCTTCAGGGGGCTCACCCCTCCACTTT
TRBD1 TRBJ2-4 NA TRBV2 CASSERATGNKNIQYF TGTGCCAGCAGTGAAAGGGCGACAGGGAACAAAAACATTCAGTACTTC
NA TRBJ1-5 NA TRBV19 CASSIGHRARAQHF TGTGCCAGTAGTATAGGACACAGGGCCCGGGCCCAGCATTTT
NA TRBJ2-3 NA TRBV7-2 CASSLVARAGSTDTQYF TGTGCCAGCAGCTTAGTAGCTCGCGCGGGGAGCACAGATACGCAGTATTTT
TRBD1 TRBJ1-4 NA TRBV5-1 CASGTGGVTNEKLFF TGCGCCAGCGGCACAGGGGGCGTGACTAATGAAAAACTGTTTTTT
NA TRBJ2-2 NA TRBV9 CASTPFGYTGELFF TGTGCCAGCACCCCGTTCGGTTACACCGGGGAGCTGTTTTTT
NA TRBJ2-1 few TRBV18 CASSGWRAQEQFF TGTGCCAGCTCAGGGTGGCGGGCTCAGGAGCAGTTCTTC
NA TRBJ1-2 NA TRBV29-1 CSVRQPDYGYTF TGCAGCGTTAGACAGCCGGACTATGGCTACACCTTC
TRBD1 TRBJ2-7 NA TRBV6-2/TRBV6-3 CASSSPGQYEQYF TGTGCCAGCAGTTCGCCGGGACAGTACGAGCAGTACTTC
TRBD1 TRBJ1-1 few TRBV7-9 CASSSQSGGTEAFF TGTGCCAGCAGCTCTCAATCAGGGGGCACTGAAGCTTTCTTT
TRBD2 TRBJ2-5 NA TRBV5-4 CASSLNPGGSGRAGETQYF TGTGCCAGCAGCTTGAATCCCGGCGGAAGCGGGAGGGCCGGAGAGACCCAGTACTTC
NA TRBJ2-1 NA TRBV6-4 CASSARGGGGDEQFF TGTGCCAGCAGTGCAAGGGGGGGCGGAGGGGATGAGCAGTTCTTC
TRBD1 TRBJ1-1 NA TRBV3-1/TRBV3-2 CASSQVTGRTEAFF TGTGCCAGCAGCCAAGTGACAGGGAGGACTGAAGCTTTCTTT
NA TRBJ1-6 NA TRBV13 CASSLGRGNSPLHF TGTGCCAGCAGCTTAGGCAGGGGAAATTCACCCCTCCACTTT
NA TRBJ2-6 NA TRBV7-9 CASSTTTGSGANVLTF TGTGCCAGCAGCACCACAACAGGGTCTGGGGCCAACGTCCTGACTTTC
NA TRBJ2-7 NA TRBV4-3 CASSQENDNRDSSIF TGCGCCAGCAGCCAAGAAAACGATAATCGGGACTCCTCGATATTC
TRBD2 TRBJ2-3 NA TRBV2 CASILEREIDGDTQYF TGTGCCAGCATTCTCGAGCGGGAGATTGATGGAGATACGCAGTATTTT
NA TRBJ2-5 NA TRBV5-1 CASSILSGQETQYF TGCGCCAGCAGCATCCTTAGCGGTCAAGAGACCCAGTACTTC
NA TRBJ1-1 NA TRBV19 CASSGAVNTEAFF TGTGCCAGTAGTGGGGCGGTGAACACTGAAGCTTTCTTT
TRBD2 TRBJ2-7 once TRBV5-4 CASSLVSSGVTGEQYF TGTGCCAGCAGCTTGGTTAGTAGCGGGGTTACTGGAGAGCAGTACTTC
NA TRBJ1-3 NA TRBV10-2 CASSDREAGNTIYF TGCGCCAGCAGTGACAGGGAGGCTGGAAACACCATATATTTT
TRBD2 TRBJ2-1 NA TRBV5-1 CASSLNPPGLAGIDEQFF TGCGCCAGCAGCTTGAACCCGCCGGGACTAGCGGGGATCGATGAGCAGTTCTTC
NA TRBJ1-1 NA TRBV11-3 CASSFTEGTEAFF TGTGCCAGCAGCTTTACGGAGGGCACTGAAGCTTTCTTT
NA TRBJ1-2 once TRBV5-6 CASSRTPANYGYTF TGTGCCAGCTCCAGGACACCGGCTAACTATGGCTACACCTTC
NA TRBJ1-4 once TRBV19 CASSMGSLGEEKLFF TGTGCCAGTAGTATGGGGTCTTTAGGGGAAGAAAAACTGTTTTTT
TRBD1 TRBJ2-7 NA TRBV7-6 CASSLAGDRGYREQYF TGTGCCAGCAGCTTAGCGGGGGACAGGGGGTATCGTGAGCAGTACTTC
NA TRBJ1-1 NA TRBV30 CAWRTGKVLNTEAFF TGTGCCTGGAGAACAGGGAAAGTCTTAAACACTGAAGCTTTCTTT
TRBD2 TRBJ2-7 NA TRBV5-1 CASSSTSGRAGEQYF TGCGCCAGCAGCTCGACTAGCGGGAGGGCGGGAGAGCAGTACTTC
TRBD1 TRBJ2-3 NA TRBV19 CASSGGLRTGDTDTQYF TGTGCCAGTAGTGGGGGGTTACGGACAGGGGATACAGATACGCAGTATTTT
TRBD1 TRBJ2-7 NA TRBV2 CASSPTTGYYEQYF TGTGCCAGCAGTCCTACGACAGGGTACTACGAGCAGTACTTC
NA TRBJ2-6 NA TRBV6-5 CASSYSRGSGANVLTF TGTGCCAGCAGTTACTCGAGAGGGTCTGGGGCCAACGTCCTGACTTTC
NA TRBJ1-5 once TRBV4-3 CASSQDLRNQPQHF TGCGCCAGCAGCCAAGATCTGCGTAATCAGCCCCAGCATTTT
TRBD1 TRBJ2-2 NA TRBV7-2 CASSFTGGAGGELFF TGTGCCAGCAGCTTCACAGGGGGCGCCGGCGGGGAGCTGTTTTTT
NA TRBJ1-1 NA TRBV7-9 CASSLAQGRTEAFF TGTGCCAGCAGCTTAGCGCAGGGGCGCACTGAAGCTTTCTTT
NA TRBJ1-2 NA TRBV5-4 CASSLATGLGYTF TGTGCCAGCAGCTTGGCGACTGGGTTGGGCTACACCTTC
NA TRBJ2-7 NA TRBV10-3 CAISESTIEQYF TGTGCCATCAGTGAGTCGACTATAGAGCAGTACTTC
NA TRBJ1-5 NA TRBV18 CASSLSGQGGNQPQHF TGTGCCAGCTCATTGTCCGGGCAGGGCGGCAATCAGCCCCAGCATTTT
NA TRBJ2-1 once TRBV10-2 CASRGRMAGYNEQFF TGCGCCAGCAGGGGGCGGATGGCTGGGTACAATGAGCAGTTCTTC
NA TRBJ1-2 NA TRBV25-1 CASSESVNYGYTF TGTGCCAGCAGTGAATCTGTGAACTATGGCTACACCTTC
TRBD1 TRBJ1-6 NA TRBV2 CASRETGGSSPLHF TGTGCCAGCAGGGAGACAGGGGGCAGCTCACCCCTCCACTTT
NA TRBJ2-7 NA TRBV6-6 CASSSGGTYEQYF TGTGCCAGCAGTTCAGGCGGGACCTACGAGCAGTACTTC
NA TRBJ2-7 NA TRBV28 CASGGGPLYEQYF TGTGCCAGCGGGGGGGGGCCCCTCTACGAGCAGTACTTC
NA TRBJ2-5 NA TRBV19 CASSINRAGQETQYF TGTGCCAGTAGTATTAACAGAGCCGGCCAAGAGACCCAGTACTTC
TRBD1 TRBJ1-1 NA TRBV7-2 CASSYDRDRGSGAFF TGTGCCAGCAGTTACGACCGGGACAGGGGGAGCGGAGCTTTCTTT
TRBD1 TRBJ1-5 NA TRBV12-5 CASGSPGTDWPQHF TGTGCTAGTGGTTCCCCAGGGACAGATTGGCCCCAGCATTTT
NA TRBJ2-2 NA TRBV18 CASSPQGQLTGELFF TGTGCCAGCTCACCGCAGGGTCAACTCACCGGGGAGCTGTTTTTT
NA TRBJ1-5 NA TRBV30 CAWSVPGHLKGNQPQHF TGTGCCTGGAGTGTACCGGGACATCTAAAAGGCAATCAGCCCCAGCATTTT